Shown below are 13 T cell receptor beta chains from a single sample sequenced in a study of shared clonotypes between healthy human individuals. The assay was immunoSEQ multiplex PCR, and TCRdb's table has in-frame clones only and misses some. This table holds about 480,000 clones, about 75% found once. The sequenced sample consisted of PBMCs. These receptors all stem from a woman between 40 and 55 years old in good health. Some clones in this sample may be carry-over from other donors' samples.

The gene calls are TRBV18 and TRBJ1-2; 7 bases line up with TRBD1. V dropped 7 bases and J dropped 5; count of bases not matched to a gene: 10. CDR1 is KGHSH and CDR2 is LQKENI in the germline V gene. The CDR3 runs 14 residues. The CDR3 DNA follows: TGTGCCAGCTTAAACGACAGGGTTGGATATGGCTACACCTTC. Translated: CASLNDRVGYGYTF.

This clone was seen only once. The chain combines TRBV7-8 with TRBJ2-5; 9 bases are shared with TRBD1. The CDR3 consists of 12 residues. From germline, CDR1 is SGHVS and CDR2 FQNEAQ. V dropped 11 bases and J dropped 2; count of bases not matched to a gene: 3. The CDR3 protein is CAGQGLQETQYF. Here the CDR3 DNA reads TGTGCCGGACAGGGGCTTCAAGAGACCCAGTACTTC.

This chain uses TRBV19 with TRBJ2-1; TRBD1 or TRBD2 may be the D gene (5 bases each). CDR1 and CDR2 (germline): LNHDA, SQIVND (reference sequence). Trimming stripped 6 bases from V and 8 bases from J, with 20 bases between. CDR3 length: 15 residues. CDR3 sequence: CASRIRDDPGHEQFF. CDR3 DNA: TGTGCCAGTAGAATCCGGGACGACCCGGGCCATGAGCAGTTCTTC.

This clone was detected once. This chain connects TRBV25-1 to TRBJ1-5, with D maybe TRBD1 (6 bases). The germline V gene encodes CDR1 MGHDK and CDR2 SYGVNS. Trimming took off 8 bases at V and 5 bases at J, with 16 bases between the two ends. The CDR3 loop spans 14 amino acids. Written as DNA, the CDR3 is TGTGCCAGCGCAGCCTCAGGGGACCATCAGCCCCAGCATTTT. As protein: CASAASGDHQPQHF.

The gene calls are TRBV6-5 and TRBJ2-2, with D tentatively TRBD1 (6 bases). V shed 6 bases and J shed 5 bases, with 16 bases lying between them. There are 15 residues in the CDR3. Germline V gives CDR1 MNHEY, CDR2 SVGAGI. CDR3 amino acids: CASRPQGSGTGELFF. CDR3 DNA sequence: TGTGCCAGCAGGCCACAGGGTTCGGGTACCGGGGAGCTGTTTTTT.

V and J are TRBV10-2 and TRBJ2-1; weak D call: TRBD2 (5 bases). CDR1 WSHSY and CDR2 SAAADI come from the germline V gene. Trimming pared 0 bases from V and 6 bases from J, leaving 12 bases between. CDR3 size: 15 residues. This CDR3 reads CASSESTGLGNEQFF. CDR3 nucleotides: TGCGCCAGCAGTGAGTCGACGGGGTTGGGCAATGAGCAGTTCTTC.

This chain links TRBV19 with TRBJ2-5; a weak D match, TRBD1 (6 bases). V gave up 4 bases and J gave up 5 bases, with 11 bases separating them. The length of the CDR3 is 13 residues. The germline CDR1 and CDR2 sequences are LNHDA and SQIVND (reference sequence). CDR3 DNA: TGTGCCAGTAGTAACCGCAGGGGTGAGACCCAGTACTTC. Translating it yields CASSNRRGETQYF.

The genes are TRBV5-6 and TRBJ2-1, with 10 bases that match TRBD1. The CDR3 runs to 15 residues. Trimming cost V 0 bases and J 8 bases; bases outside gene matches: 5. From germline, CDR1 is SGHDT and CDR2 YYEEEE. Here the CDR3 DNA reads TGTGCCAGCAGCTTGGGGGACAGGGGTTATTATGAGCAGTTCTTC. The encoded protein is CASSLGDRGYYEQFF.

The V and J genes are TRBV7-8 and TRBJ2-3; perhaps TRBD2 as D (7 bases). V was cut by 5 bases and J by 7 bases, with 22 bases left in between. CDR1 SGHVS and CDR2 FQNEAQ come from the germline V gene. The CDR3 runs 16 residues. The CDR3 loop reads CASSPSGAGHVYTQYF. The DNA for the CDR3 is TGTGCCAGCAGCCCTAGCGGAGCGGGACACGTATATACGCAGTATTTT.

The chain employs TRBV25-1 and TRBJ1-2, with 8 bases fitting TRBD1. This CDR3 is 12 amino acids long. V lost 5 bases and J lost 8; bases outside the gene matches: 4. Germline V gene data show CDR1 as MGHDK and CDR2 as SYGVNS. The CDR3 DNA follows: TGTGCCAGCAGTTCAGGGGGCTGGGGCTACACCTTC. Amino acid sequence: CASSSGGWGYTF.

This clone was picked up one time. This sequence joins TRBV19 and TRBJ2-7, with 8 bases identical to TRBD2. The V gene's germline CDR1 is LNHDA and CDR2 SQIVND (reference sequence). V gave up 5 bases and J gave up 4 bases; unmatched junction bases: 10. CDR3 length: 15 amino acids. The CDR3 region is CASSLAGGSLYEQYF. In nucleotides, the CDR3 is TGTGCCAGTAGTCTAGCGGGCGGGAGTTTATACGAGCAGTACTTC.

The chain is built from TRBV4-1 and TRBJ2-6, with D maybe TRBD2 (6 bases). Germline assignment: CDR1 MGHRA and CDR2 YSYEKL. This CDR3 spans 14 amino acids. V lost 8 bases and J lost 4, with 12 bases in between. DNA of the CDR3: TGCGCCAGCTATGGGGGGTCCGGGGCCAACGTCCTGACTTTC. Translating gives CASYGGSGANVLTF.

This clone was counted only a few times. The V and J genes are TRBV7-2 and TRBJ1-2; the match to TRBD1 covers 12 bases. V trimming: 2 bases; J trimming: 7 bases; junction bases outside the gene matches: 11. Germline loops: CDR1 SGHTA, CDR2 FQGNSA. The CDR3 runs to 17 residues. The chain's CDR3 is CASSLWGQGASTGGYTF. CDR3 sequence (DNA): TGTGCCAGCAGCTTATGGGGACAGGGGGCGAGTACGGGTGGCTACACCTTC.